Below, 5 T cell receptor beta chains from the same sample are listed, as sequenced in a study of blood T cell repertoires in COVID-19. Assay: immunoSEQ multiplex PCR; the TCRdb copy retains only in-frame clones and omits some. Of roughly 200,000 clones in the sample, around 83% are singletons; the top ten hold roughly 8.2%. The sequencing input was peripheral blood. These receptor sequences come from a woman of 80 years or more with COVID-19, enrolled during active disease.

The V call is TRBV7-6, the J call TRBJ2-5; no reliable D call. The CDR3 contains 12 residues. Trimming removed 5 bases from V and 5 bases from J, with 9 bases in between. The germline CDR1 and CDR2 sequences are SGHVS and FNYEAQ. DNA of the CDR3: TGTGCCAGCAGCCCTACCCCTGAGACCCAGTACTTC. As protein: CASSPTPETQYF.

This clone was detected only once. The V and J genes are TRBV7-2 and TRBJ1-6; maybe TRBD1 (5 bases). This CDR3 comprises 14 residues. Germline-derived CDR1 and CDR2 are SGHTA and FQGNSA. V was trimmed by 3 bases and J by 14 bases, leaving 17 bases between them. Here the CDR3 DNA reads TGTGCCAGCAGCTTGGGGCCGCAGCGCCGGGCCCTCCACTTT. It codes for CASSLGPQRRALHF.

This chain joins TRBV7-2 and TRBJ2-1, with TRBD2 matching over 7 bases. Germline CDR1 SGHTA, CDR2 FQGNSA. Trimming took 2 bases from V and 1 from J; bases not matched to a gene: 5. The CDR3 is made up of 16 amino acids. DNA of the CDR3: TGTGCCAGCAGCTTAATGCCAGCGGGGTCCTACAATGAGCAGTTCTTC. Its protein is CASSLMPAGSYNEQFF.

J is TRBJ2-7 and V is TRBV11-3, with 13 bases matching TRBD2. Germline V gene sequence: CDR1 SGHNT, CDR2 YENEEA. This CDR3 comprises 15 residues. J lost 4 bases, V lost 4 bases, and 4 bases had no gene match. The CDR3 loop reads CASSSGLAGRYEQYF. CDR3 nucleotide sequence: TGTGCCAGCAGCTCGGGACTAGCGGGGAGGTACGAGCAGTACTTC.

This clone has just a few counts. V is TRBV5-1 and J is TRBJ1-5; tentative D call: TRBD1 (5 bases). This CDR3 has 14 amino acids. Trimming removed 0 bases from V and 5 bases from J, with 9 bases in between. CDR1 and CDR2 from the germline V gene are SGHRS and YFSETQ. CDR3: CASSLEAGYQPQHF. The CDR3, as DNA: TGCGCCAGCAGCTTGGAAGCAGGGTATCAGCCCCAGCATTTT.